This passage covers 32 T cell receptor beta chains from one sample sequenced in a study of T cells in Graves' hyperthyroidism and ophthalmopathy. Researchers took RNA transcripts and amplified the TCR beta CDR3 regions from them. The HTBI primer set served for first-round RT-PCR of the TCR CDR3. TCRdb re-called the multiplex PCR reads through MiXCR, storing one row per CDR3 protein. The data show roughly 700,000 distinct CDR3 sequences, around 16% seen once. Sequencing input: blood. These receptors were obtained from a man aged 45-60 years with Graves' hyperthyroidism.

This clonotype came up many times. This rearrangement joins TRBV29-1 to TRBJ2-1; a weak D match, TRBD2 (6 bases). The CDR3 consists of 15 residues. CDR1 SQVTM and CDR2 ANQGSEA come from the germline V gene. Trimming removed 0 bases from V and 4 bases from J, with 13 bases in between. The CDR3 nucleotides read TGCAGCGTTGAAGATCCTGGCGGGGAATACAATGAGCAGTTCTTC. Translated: CSVEDPGGEYNEQFF.

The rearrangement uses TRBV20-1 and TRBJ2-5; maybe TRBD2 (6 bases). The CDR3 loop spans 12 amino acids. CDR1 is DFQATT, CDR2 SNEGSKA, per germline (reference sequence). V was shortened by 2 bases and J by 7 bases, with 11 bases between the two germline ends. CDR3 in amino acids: CSARTSSGTQYF. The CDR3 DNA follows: TGCAGTGCTAGAACTAGCTCGGGGACCCAGTACTTC.

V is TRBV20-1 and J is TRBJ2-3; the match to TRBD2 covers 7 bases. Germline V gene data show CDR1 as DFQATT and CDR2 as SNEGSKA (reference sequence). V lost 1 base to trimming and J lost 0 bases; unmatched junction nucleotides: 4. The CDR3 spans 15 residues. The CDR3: CSARGSAGSTDTQYF. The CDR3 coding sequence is TGCAGTGCTAGAGGGTCAGCGGGGAGCACAGATACGCAGTATTTT.

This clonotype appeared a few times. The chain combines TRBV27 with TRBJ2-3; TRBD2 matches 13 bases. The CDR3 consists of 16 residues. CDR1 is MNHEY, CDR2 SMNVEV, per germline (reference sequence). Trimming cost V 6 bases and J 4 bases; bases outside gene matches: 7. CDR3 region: CASRLAGGLFSDTQYF. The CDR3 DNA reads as TGTGCCAGCAGACTAGCGGGAGGGTTATTCTCAGATACGCAGTATTTT.

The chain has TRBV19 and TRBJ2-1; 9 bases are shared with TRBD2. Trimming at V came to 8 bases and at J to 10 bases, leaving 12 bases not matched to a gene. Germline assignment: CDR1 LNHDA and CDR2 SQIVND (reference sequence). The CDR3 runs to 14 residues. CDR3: CASGGTSGSSEQFF. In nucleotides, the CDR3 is TGTGCCAGTGGGGGAACTAGCGGGTCGTCGGAGCAGTTCTTC. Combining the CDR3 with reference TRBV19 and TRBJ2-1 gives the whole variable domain DGGITQSPKYLFRKEGQNVTLSCEQNLNHDAMYWYRQDPGQGLRLIYYSQIVNDFQKGDIAEGYSVSREKKESFPLTVTSAQKNPTAFYLCASGGTSGSSEQFFGPGTRLTVL.

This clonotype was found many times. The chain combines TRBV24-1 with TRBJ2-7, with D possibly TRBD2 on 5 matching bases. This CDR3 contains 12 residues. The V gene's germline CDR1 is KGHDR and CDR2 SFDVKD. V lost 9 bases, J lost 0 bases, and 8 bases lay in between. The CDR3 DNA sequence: TGTGCCACCGAGGGTAACTCCTACGAGCAGTACTTC. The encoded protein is CATEGNSYEQYF.

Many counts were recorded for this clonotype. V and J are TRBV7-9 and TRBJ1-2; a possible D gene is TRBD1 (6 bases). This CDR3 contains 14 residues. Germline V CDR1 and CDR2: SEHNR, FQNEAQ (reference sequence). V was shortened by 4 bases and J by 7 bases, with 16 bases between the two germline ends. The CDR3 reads CASSYGGGNGGYTF. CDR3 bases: TGTGCCAGCAGCTATGGAGGGGGAAACGGTGGCTACACCTTC. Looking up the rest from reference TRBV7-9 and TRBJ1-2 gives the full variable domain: DTGVSQNPRHKITKRGQNVTFRCDPISEHNRLYWYRQTLGQGPEFLTYFQNEAQLEKSRLLSDRFSAERPKGSFSTLEIQRTEQGDSAMYLCASSYGGGNGGYTFGSGTRLTVV.

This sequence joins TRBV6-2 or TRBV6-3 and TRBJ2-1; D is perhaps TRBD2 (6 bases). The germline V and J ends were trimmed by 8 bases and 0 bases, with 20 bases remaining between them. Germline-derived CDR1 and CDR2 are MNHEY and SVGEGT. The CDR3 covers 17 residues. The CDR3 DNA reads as TGTGCCAGCTGGGGCCACGAGCGGGCAAACTCCTACAATGAGCAGTTCTTC. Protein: CASWGHERANSYNEQFF.

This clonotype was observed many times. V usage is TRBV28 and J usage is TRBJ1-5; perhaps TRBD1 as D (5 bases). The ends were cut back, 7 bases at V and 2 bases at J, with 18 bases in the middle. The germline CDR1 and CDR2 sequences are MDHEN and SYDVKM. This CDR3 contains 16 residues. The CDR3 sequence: CASILDTNWGNQPQHF. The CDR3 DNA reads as TGTGCCAGCATATTGGACACCAACTGGGGCAATCAGCCCCAGCATTTT.

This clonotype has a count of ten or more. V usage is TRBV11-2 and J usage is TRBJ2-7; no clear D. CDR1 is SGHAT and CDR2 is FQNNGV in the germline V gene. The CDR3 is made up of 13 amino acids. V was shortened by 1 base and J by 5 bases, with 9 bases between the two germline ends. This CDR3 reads CASSLGAGNEQYF. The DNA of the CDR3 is TGTGCCAGCAGCTTAGGAGCCGGAAACGAGCAGTACTTC. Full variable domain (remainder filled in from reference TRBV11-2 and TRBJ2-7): EAGVAQSPRYKIIEKRQSVAFWCNPISGHATLYWYQQILGQGPKLLIQFQNNGVVDDSQLPKDRFSAERLKGVDSTLKIQPAKLEDSAVYLCASSLGAGNEQYFGPGTRLTVT.

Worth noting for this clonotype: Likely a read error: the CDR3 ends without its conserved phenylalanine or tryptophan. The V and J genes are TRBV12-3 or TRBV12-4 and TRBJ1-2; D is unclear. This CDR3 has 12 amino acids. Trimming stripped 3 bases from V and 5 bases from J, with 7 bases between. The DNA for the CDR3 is TGTGCCAGCAGTTTGAGTCGATATGGCTACACCCTC. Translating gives CASSLSRYGYTL.

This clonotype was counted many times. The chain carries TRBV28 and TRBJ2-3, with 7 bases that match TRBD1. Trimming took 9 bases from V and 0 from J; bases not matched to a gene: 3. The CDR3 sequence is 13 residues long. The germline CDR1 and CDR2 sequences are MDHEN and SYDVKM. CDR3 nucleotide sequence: TGTGCCAGTAGGACAGGTAGCACAGATACGCAGTATTTT. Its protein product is CASRTGSTDTQYF.

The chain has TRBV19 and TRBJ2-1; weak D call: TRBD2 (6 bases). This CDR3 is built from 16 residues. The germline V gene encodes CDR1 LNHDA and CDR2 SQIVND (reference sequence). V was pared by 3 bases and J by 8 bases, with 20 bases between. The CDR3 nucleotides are TGTGCCAGTAGTATTGCTTGGAGGGGAGGTAGGGATGAGCAGTTCTTC. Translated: CASSIAWRGGRDEQFF.

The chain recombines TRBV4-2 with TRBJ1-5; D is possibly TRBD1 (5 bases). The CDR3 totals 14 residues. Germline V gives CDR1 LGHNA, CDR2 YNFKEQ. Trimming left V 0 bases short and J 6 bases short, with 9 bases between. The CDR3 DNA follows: TGTGCCAGCAGCCAAGACAGGGATGGTCAGCCCCAGCATTTT. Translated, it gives CASSQDRDGQPQHF.

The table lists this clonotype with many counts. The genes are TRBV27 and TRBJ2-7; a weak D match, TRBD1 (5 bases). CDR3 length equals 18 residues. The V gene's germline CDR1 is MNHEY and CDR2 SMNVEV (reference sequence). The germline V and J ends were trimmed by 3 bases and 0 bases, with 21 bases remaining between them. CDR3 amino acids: CASSFAVGPFQDSYEQYF. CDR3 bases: TGTGCCAGCAGTTTCGCCGTGGGGCCATTCCAAGACTCCTACGAGCAGTACTTC.

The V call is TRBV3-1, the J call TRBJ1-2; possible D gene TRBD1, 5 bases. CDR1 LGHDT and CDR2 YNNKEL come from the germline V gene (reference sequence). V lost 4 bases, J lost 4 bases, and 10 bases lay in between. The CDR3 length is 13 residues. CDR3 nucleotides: TGTGCCAGCAGCCCCATCGGGGGCTATGGCTACACCTTC. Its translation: CASSPIGGYGYTF.

The CDR3: CSARDAVGAYGYTF. CDR3 coding DNA: TGCAGTGCTAGAGATGCAGTTGGAGCCTATGGCTACACCTTC. The chain has TRBV20-1 and TRBJ1-2; D remains unclear. The CDR3 extends over 14 amino acids. Trimming cost V 0 bases and J 4 bases, with 12 bases left between them. The germline gives CDR1 DFQATT, CDR2 SNEGSKA (reference sequence).

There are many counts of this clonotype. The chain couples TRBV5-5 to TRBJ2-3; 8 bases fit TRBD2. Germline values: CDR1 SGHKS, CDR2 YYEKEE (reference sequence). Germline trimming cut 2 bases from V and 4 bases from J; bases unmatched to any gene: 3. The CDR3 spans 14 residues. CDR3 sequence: CASSFQTSADTQYF. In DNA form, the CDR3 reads TGTGCCAGCAGCTTTCAGACTAGCGCAGATACGCAGTATTTT. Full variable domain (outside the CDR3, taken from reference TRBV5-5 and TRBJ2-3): DAGVTQSPTHLIKTRGQQVTLRCSPISGHKSVSWYQQVLGQGPQFIFQYYEKEERGRGNFPDRFSARQFPNYSSELNVNALLLGDSALYLCASSFQTSADTQYFGPGTRLTVL.

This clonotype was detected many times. The CDR3 loop reads CASSAASGSTHEQYF. The CDR3 region has the DNA TGTGCCAGCAGCGCCGCTAGCGGGAGTACCCACGAGCAGTACTTC. The genes are TRBV2 and TRBJ2-7, with 10 bases identical to TRBD2. In germline, CDR1 is SNHLY, CDR2 FYNNEI. Unmatched junction bases numbered 10, after V lost 6 bases and J lost 5 bases. The CDR3 extends over 15 amino acids.

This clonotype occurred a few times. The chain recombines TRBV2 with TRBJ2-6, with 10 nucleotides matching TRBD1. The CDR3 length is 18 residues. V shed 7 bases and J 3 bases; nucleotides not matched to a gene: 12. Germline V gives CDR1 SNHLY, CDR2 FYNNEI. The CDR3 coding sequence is TGTGCCAGCATCGAGAGGGACAGGGGTTCGGGTGGGGCCAACGTCCTGACTTTC. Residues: CASIERDRGSGGANVLTF.

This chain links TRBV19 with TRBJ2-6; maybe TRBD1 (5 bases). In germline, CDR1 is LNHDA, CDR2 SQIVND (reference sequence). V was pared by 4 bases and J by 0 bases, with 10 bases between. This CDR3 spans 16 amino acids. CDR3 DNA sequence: TGTGCCAGTAGTAAGGACACTGGCTCTGGGGCCAACGTCCTGACTTTC. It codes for CASSKDTGSGANVLTF.

The CDR3 DNA follows: TGCAGCGCTTTGACGGGTTCTAACTATGGCTACACCTTC. Amino acids: CSALTGSNYGYTF. The chain couples TRBV29-1 to TRBJ1-2; D remains ambiguous. This CDR3 contains 13 residues. Germline CDR1 SQVTM, CDR2 ANQGSEA. Deletions cut 7 bases from V and 0 bases from J, with 12 bases between.

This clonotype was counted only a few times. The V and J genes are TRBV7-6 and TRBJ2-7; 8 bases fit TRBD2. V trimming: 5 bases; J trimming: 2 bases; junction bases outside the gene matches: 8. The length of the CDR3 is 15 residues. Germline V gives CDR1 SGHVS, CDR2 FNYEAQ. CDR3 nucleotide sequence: TGTGCCAGCAGCCCTACTACTAGCGGAACCTACGAGCAGTACTTC. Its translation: CASSPTTSGTYEQYF.

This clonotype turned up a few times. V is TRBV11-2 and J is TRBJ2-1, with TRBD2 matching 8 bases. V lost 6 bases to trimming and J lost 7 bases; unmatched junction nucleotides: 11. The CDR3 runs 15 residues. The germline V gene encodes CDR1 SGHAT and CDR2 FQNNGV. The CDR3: CASSPRSGSRNEQFF. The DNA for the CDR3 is TGTGCCAGCAGTCCACGGAGCGGGAGCAGGAATGAGCAGTTCTTC. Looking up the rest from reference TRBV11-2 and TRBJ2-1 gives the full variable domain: EAGVAQSPRYKIIEKRQSVAFWCNPISGHATLYWYQQILGQGPKLLIQFQNNGVVDDSQLPKDRFSAERLKGVDSTLKIQPAKLEDSAVYLCASSPRSGSRNEQFFGPGTRLTVL.

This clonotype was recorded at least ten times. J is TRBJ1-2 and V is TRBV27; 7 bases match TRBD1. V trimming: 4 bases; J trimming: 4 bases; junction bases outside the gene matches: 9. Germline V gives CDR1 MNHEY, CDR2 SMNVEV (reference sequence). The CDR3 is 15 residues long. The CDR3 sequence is CASSSPYRGFYGYTF. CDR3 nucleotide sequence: TGTGCCAGCAGTTCTCCCTACAGGGGATTCTATGGCTACACCTTC.

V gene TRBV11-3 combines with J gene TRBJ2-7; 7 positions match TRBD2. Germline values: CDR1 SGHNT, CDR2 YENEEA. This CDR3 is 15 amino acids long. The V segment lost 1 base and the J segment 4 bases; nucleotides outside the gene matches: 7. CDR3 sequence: CASSLGRGFSYEQYF. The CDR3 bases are TGTGCCAGCAGCTTAGGGCGGGGGTTTTCGTACGAGCAGTACTTC. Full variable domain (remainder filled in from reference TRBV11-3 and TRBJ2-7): EAGVVQSPRYKIIEKKQPVAFWCNPISGHNTLYWYLQNLGQGPELLIRYENEEAVDDSQLPKDRFSAERLKGVDSTLKIQPAELGDSAVYLCASSLGRGFSYEQYFGPGTRLTVT.

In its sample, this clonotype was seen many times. CDR3 bases: TGTGCCAGCAGCCATCTGACAGGGAGAACTGAAGCTTTCTTT. Protein product: CASSHLTGRTEAFF. This chain uses TRBV3-1 with TRBJ1-1; 7 bases align to TRBD1. Germline V gene sequence: CDR1 LGHDT, CDR2 YNNKEL (reference sequence). This CDR3 is 14 amino acids long. The J segment lost 5 bases and the V segment lost 3 bases, leaving 6 bases of the junction unmatched.

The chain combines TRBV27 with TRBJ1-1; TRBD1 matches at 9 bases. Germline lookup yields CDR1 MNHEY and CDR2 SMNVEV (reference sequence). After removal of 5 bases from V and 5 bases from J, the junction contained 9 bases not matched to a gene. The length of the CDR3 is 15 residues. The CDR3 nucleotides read TGTGCCAGCAGTCTCGGTTTTGGACAGGGGACTGAAGCTTTCTTT. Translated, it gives CASSLGFGQGTEAFF.

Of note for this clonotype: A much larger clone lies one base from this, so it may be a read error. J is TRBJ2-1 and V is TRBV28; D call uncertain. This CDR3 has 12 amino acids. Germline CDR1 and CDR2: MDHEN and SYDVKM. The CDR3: CASSFEGDERFF. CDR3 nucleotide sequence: TGTGCCAGCAGTTTCGAAGGCGATGAGCGGTTCTTC.

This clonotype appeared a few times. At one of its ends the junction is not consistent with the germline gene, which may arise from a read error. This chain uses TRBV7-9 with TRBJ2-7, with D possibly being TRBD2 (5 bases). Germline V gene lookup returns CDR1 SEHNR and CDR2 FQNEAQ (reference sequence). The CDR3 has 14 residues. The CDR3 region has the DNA TGTGCCAGCAGCATAGCGTATCACTCCTACGAGCAGTACTTC. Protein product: CASSIAYHSYEQYF.

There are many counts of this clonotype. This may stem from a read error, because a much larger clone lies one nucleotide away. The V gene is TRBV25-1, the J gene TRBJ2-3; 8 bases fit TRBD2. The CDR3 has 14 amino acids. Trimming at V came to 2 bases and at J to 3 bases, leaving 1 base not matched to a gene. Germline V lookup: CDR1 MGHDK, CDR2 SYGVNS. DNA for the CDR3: TGTGCCAGCAGTGAAGGCGGGAGGACAGATACGCAGTATTTT. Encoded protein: CASSEGGRTDTQYF. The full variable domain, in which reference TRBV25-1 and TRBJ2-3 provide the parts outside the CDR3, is EADIYQTPRYLVIGTGKKITLECSQTMGHDKMYWYQQDPGMELHLIHYSYGVNSTEKGDLSSESTVSRIRTEHFPLTLESARPSHTSQYLCASSEGGRTDTQYFGPGTRLTVL.

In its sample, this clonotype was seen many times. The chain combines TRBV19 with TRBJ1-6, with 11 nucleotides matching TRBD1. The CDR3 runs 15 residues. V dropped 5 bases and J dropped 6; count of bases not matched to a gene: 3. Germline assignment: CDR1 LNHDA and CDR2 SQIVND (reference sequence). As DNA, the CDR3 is TGTGCCAGTAGTGACGGGACAGGGGGTAATTCACCCCTCCACTTT. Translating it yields CASSDGTGGNSPLHF.